A single sample gave rise to the 32 T cell receptor beta chains below, sequenced in a study of blood T cell repertoires in COVID-19. Produced via immunoSEQ multiplex PCR; TCRdb's table is partial and in-frame only. The sample holds some 170,000 clones, roughly 88% seen once. Specimen: peripheral blood. The source of these receptors is a woman of 80 years or more with active or convalescent COVID-19.

The chain combines TRBV19 with TRBJ1-2, with TRBD1 matching 8 bases. Looked up from germline, CDR1 is LNHDA and CDR2 is SQIVND (reference sequence). V was pared by 5 bases and J by 4 bases, with 6 bases of the junction left unmatched. This CDR3 comprises 14 residues. The CDR3 DNA reads as TGTGCCAGTAGTTTAACGGGACAGGTCTATGGCTACACCTTC. This encodes CASSLTGQVYGYTF. The variable domain in full, with the rest retrieved from reference TRBV19 and TRBJ1-2, is DGGITQSPKYLFRKEGQNVTLSCEQNLNHDAMYWYRQDPGQGLRLIYYSQIVNDFQKGDIAEGYSVSREKKESFPLTVTSAQKNPTAFYLCASSLTGQVYGYTFGSGTRLTVV.

A single count supports this clone. The rearrangement joins TRBV18 to TRBJ2-2; TRBD1 agrees at 12 bases. CDR1 is KGHSH and CDR2 is LQKENI in the germline V gene. The CDR3 has 17 amino acids. V lost 3 bases, J lost 6 bases, and 8 bases stayed unmatched. In nucleotides, the CDR3 is TGTGCCAGCTCACCCCCGGGACAGGGGGCGGTTGCCGGGGAGCTGTTTTTT. This gives the protein CASSPPGQGAVAGELFF.

This chain uses TRBV19 with TRBJ2-3; TRBD2 is a possible D gene (5 bases). V shed 7 bases and J shed 5 bases, with 10 bases lying between them. This CDR3 has 12 residues. CDR1 and CDR2 from the germline V gene are LNHDA and SQIVND (reference sequence). The CDR3 spells CASTSLGDTQYF. In DNA, the CDR3 is TGTGCCAGTACCTCACTAGGAGATACGCAGTATTTT.

The J gene is TRBJ2-2, the V gene TRBV5-1, with D perhaps TRBD2 (6 bases). This CDR3 comprises 15 residues. Germline V gene data show CDR1 as SGHRS and CDR2 as YFSETQ. The V gene lost 4 bases and the J gene lost 3 bases, with 13 bases spanning the gap. CDR3 sequence (DNA): TGCGCCAGCAGCCCCGGGACTCTCCACACCGGGGAGCTGTTTTTT. It is translated as CASSPGTLHTGELFF.

The rearrangement links TRBV3-1 (or the pseudogene TRBV3-2) to TRBJ1-2; 9 bases line up with TRBD1. The CDR3 contains 15 residues. Germline values: CDR1 LGHDT, CDR2 YNNKEL (reference sequence). V was pared by 7 bases and J by 8 bases, with 14 bases of the junction left unmatched. This CDR3 is CASTHTGTGFGGYTF. The CDR3 nucleotides read TGTGCCAGCACGCACACCGGGACAGGGTTTGGCGGCTACACCTTC.

This chain's CDR3 is CASSYSTGYSNQPQHF. DNA for the CDR3: TGTGCCAGCAGTTACTCGACAGGATATAGCAATCAGCCCCAGCATTTT. The V and J genes are TRBV6-2 or TRBV6-3 and TRBJ1-5, with a weak D call TRBD1 (6 bases). Germline V lookup: CDR1 MNHEY, CDR2 SVGEGT. The CDR3 is 16 residues long. V lost 0 bases to trimming and J lost 0 bases, with 9 bases between them.

This chain uses TRBV4-3 with TRBJ1-6; 8 bases map to TRBD1. Germline trimming cut 4 bases from V and 7 bases from J; bases unmatched to any gene: 9. The CDR3 consists of 16 residues. CDR1 and CDR2 (germline): LGHNA, YSLEER. The CDR3 is CASSPGLTGGNSPLHF. CDR3 coding DNA: TGCGCCAGCAGCCCCGGCCTCACAGGGGGGAATTCACCCCTCCACTTT.

The V gene is TRBV27, the J gene TRBJ2-5; 12 nucleotides align to TRBD2. V lost 2 bases and J lost 5; bases outside the gene matches: 9. The germline V gene encodes CDR1 MNHEY and CDR2 SMNVEV (reference sequence). This CDR3 is built from 17 residues. The CDR3 nucleotides read TGTGCCAGCAGTTTAATGCCTAGCGGGGGGGCAGGGGAGACCCAGTACTTC. Translating gives CASSLMPSGGAGETQYF.

The V gene is TRBV18, the J gene TRBJ1-5, with a weak D call TRBD1 (6 bases). The ends were cut back, 1 base at V and 5 bases at J, with 9 bases in the middle. CDR1 and CDR2 (germline): KGHSH, LQKENI. The CDR3 runs 14 residues. The CDR3 DNA reads TGTGCCAGCTCACCACAAGAGGGGGATCAGCCCCAGCATTTT. As protein: CASSPQEGDQPQHF.

With respect to this clone: It is likely a read error, because the conserved phenylalanine at the end of the CDR3 is missing. The limits of the CDR3 on the DNA are not certain, so only TCRdb's listed CDR3 is given. The rearrangement uses TRBV3-1 (or the pseudogene TRBV3-2) and TRBJ1-1; the table gives TRBD1 as D, unverified against the DNA. 14 amino acids form the CDR3, both terminal residues included. The germline gives CDR1 LGHDT, CDR2 YNNKEL (reference sequence). The CDR3 spells CASSQNLGQGGLYL.

This clone occurred a few times. The J gene is TRBJ1-2, the V gene TRBV10-1, with 9 nucleotides matching TRBD1. There are 15 residues in the CDR3. Looked up from germline, CDR1 is WNHNN and CDR2 is SYGVQD (reference sequence). Germline trimming cut 3 bases from V and 4 bases from J; bases unmatched to any gene: 6. The CDR3 region is CASSEVRDRAYGYTF. CDR3 nucleotide sequence: TGCGCCAGCAGTGAAGTAAGGGACAGGGCCTATGGCTACACCTTC.

This chain joins TRBV19 and TRBJ1-2; 8 bases align to TRBD1. CDR3 size: 14 residues. Per the germline V gene, CDR1 is LNHDA and CDR2 is SQIVND (reference sequence). Unmatched junction bases numbered 7, after V lost 3 bases and J lost 7 bases. The chain's CDR3 is CASSIRAGGFGYTF. In DNA form, the CDR3 reads TGTGCCAGTAGTATCAGAGCAGGGGGCTTTGGCTACACCTTC.

The CDR3 sequence is CASSSGDREGGELFF. CDR3 DNA sequence: TGTGCCAGCAGTTCCGGCGACAGGGAAGGCGGGGAGCTGTTTTTT. V gene TRBV6-5 combines with J gene TRBJ2-2; 7 bases line up with TRBD1. Trimming removed 4 bases from V and 7 bases from J; junction bases left unmatched: 9. The CDR3 spans 15 residues. Germline CDR1 is MNHEY and CDR2 is SVGAGI.

V usage is TRBV18 and J usage is TRBJ1-2; 9 nucleotides match TRBD1. Germline values: CDR1 KGHSH, CDR2 LQKENI. V lost 2 bases, J lost 8 bases, and 6 bases stayed unmatched. This CDR3 comprises 14 residues. CDR3 sequence reads: CASSPEDRGWGYTF. The CDR3 DNA sequence: TGTGCCAGCTCACCAGAGGACAGGGGCTGGGGCTACACCTTC.

The chain recombines TRBV4-3 with TRBJ2-7, with TRBD1 matching 8 bases. Germline values: CDR1 LGHNA, CDR2 YSLEER. The CDR3 is 17 amino acids. V lost 0 bases and J lost 0; bases outside the gene matches: 7. CDR3 region: CASSQDNRGTFSYEQYF. The CDR3 DNA reads as TGCGCCAGCAGCCAAGATAACAGGGGGACCTTCTCCTACGAGCAGTACTTC.

The V and J genes are TRBV7-9 and TRBJ2-2, with a possible D match to TRBD1 (6 bases). Germline V gene data show CDR1 as SEHNR and CDR2 as FQNEAQ (reference sequence). V was shortened by 2 bases and J by 6 bases, with 19 bases between the two germline ends. CDR3 length: 17 residues. The CDR3 nucleotides are TGTGCCAGCAGCTTAACAAAACAGGGTATGGTTCCCGGGGAGCTGTTTTTT. Residues: CASSLTKQGMVPGELFF. Full variable domain (missing parts from reference TRBV7-9 and TRBJ2-2): DTGVSQNPRHKITKRGQNVTFRCDPISEHNRLYWYRQTLGQGPEFLTYFQNEAQLEKSRLLSDRFSAERPKGSFSTLEIQRTEQGDSAMYLCASSLTKQGMVPGELFFGEGSRLTVL.

On this clone itself: One end of the junction is discordant with germline, which a read error may explain. The chain recombines TRBV12-3 or TRBV12-4 with TRBJ1-1; D may be TRBD1 (5 bases). The CDR3 is 10 amino acids. Written as DNA, the CDR3 is TGTGCCAGCAGTTCATCCCCAGGGCCCTTT. Translated, it gives CASSSSPGPF.

This chain uses TRBV29-1 with TRBJ2-3; TRBD1 might be the D (5 bases). Trimming shortened V by 5 bases and J by 2 bases, and 14 bases separated the two germline ends. CDR3 size: 14 residues. Germline V lookup: CDR1 SQVTM, CDR2 ANQGSEA. As DNA, the CDR3 is TGCAGCGTTTTGGCCAGACAGACCACAGATACGCAGTATTTT. Its protein product is CSVLARQTTDTQYF.

The chain links TRBV5-1 to TRBJ2-1; 14 bases agree with TRBD2. Germline V gene lookup returns CDR1 SGHRS and CDR2 YFSETQ. This CDR3 spans 17 amino acids. V dropped 4 bases and J dropped 7; count of bases not matched to a gene: 10. The CDR3 bases are TGCGCCAGCAGCCCTGGGACTAGCGGGGGTGGTAGGAATGAGCAGTTCTTC. Its protein product is CASSPGTSGGGRNEQFF.

The chain joins TRBV19 to TRBJ2-6; D gene uncertain. The CDR3 runs 18 residues. Germline V gene lookup returns CDR1 LNHDA and CDR2 SQIVND (reference sequence). V lost 1 base and J 0 bases, leaving 13 bases between the germline ends. The CDR3 spells CASSIVVVTSSGANVLTF. CDR3 nucleotide sequence: TGTGCCAGTAGTATAGTAGTGGTTACGAGCTCTGGGGCCAACGTCCTGACTTTC.

The chain employs TRBV5-1 and TRBJ2-1, with 9 bases that match TRBD2. The CDR3 contains 16 residues. The germline V gene encodes CDR1 SGHRS and CDR2 YFSETQ. With V trimmed by 4 bases and J by 7 bases, 12 bases remained unmatched. The CDR3 is CASSLRVAGAGNEQFF. For the CDR3, the DNA is TGCGCCAGCAGCCTCCGGGTAGCGGGGGCGGGGAATGAGCAGTTCTTC.

This rearrangement joins TRBV5-1 to TRBJ1-6; no clear D gene. This CDR3 has 16 amino acids. Germline V gives CDR1 SGHRS, CDR2 YFSETQ. V was clipped by 0 bases and J by 9 bases, with 16 bases between them. This CDR3 is CASSLAGVRFGSPLHF. CDR3 coding DNA: TGCGCCAGCAGCTTGGCCGGGGTCCGGTTCGGTTCACCCCTCCACTTT. Based on the CDR3 plus reference TRBV5-1 and TRBJ1-6, the full variable domain is KAGVTQTPRYLIKTRGQQVTLSCSPISGHRSVSWYQQTPGQGLQFLFEYFSETQRNKGNFPGRFSGRQFSNSRSEMNVSTLELGDSALYLCASSLAGVRFGSPLHFGNGTRLTVT.

The chain combines TRBV21-1 with TRBJ2-5; the tabulated D call, TRBD1, remains unverified against the DNA. TRBV21-1 is tagged as a pseudogene. The length of the CDR3 is 14 residues. In DNA form, the CDR3 reads TGTGCCAGCAGAAAAACAAACAGGGATGAGACCCAGTACTTC. This codes for CASRKTNRDETQYF.

V usage is TRBV27 and J usage is TRBJ1-4, with D possibly matching TRBD1 (5 bases). Germline CDR1 is MNHEY and CDR2 is SMNVEV (reference sequence). V was pared by 5 bases and J by 13 bases, with 23 bases between. The CDR3 is made up of 15 amino acids. The CDR3 nucleotides read TGTGCCAGCAGTCCAAACCCCCCGGGGGGAAGAAGACTGTTTTTT. It specifies CASSPNPPGGRRLFF.

This sequence joins TRBV23-1 and TRBJ1-1; no clear D. TRBV23-1 is known as an ORF, though its function is uncertain. The CDR3 sequence is 14 residues long. V lost 6 bases, J lost 7 bases, and 18 bases lay in between. CDR3 protein: CASSQRLGDVEAFF. DNA of the CDR3: TGCGCCAGCAGCCAAAGACTTGGAGATGTTGAAGCTTTCTTT.

V is TRBV27 and J is TRBJ1-2, with a weak D call TRBD1 (6 bases). The ends were cut back, 5 bases at V and 1 base at J, with 14 bases in the middle. The CDR3 contains 15 residues. Germline V gene sequence: CDR1 MNHEY, CDR2 SMNVEV (reference sequence). Here the CDR3 reads CASSPSTGINYGYTF. The CDR3 DNA is TGTGCCAGCAGTCCCTCCACAGGGATTAACTATGGCTACACCTTC.

This clone was found once. J is TRBJ2-1 and V is TRBV5-1; TRBD2 matches at 8 bases. CDR1 SGHRS and CDR2 YFSETQ come from the germline V gene. The CDR3 is 21 amino acids. With 0 bases clipped from V and 0 bases from J, the junction kept 17 bases outside the gene matches. CDR3 DNA sequence: TGCGCCAGCAGCTTGGAGGGCGGTGGTAGCGGGGTGTTGAGCTCCTACAATGAGCAGTTCTTC. The encoded protein is CASSLEGGGSGVLSSYNEQFF.

This clone has only a few counts. This CDR3 reads CATSPGGVYGYTF. CDR3 DNA: TGTGCCACCTCGCCAGGGGGAGTCTATGGCTACACCTTC. The rearrangement uses TRBV12-3 or TRBV12-4 and TRBJ1-2; 7 bases are shared with TRBD1. The V segment lost 10 bases and the J segment 4 bases; nucleotides outside the gene matches: 9. The CDR3 length is 13 residues.

The gene calls are TRBV5-4 and TRBJ1-6, with 9 bases that match TRBD1. In germline, CDR1 is SGHNT, CDR2 YYREEE (reference sequence). Losses at the gene ends were 5 bases for V and 10 bases for J; bases not matched to a gene: 10. There are 15 residues in the CDR3. CDR3 sequence: CASSPDRGGRSPLHF. The CDR3, as DNA: TGTGCCAGCAGTCCGGACAGGGGAGGGCGGTCACCCCTCCACTTT.

This sequence joins TRBV18 and TRBJ2-1; TRBD2 matches 8 bases. Germline CDR1 KGHSH, CDR2 LQKENI. The CDR3 covers 15 residues. The V and J ends lost 3 bases and 8 bases, in that order; junction bases with no gene match: 9. The chain's CDR3 is CASSPIERGGDEQFF. In DNA, the CDR3 is TGTGCCAGCTCACCGATTGAACGGGGGGGCGATGAGCAGTTCTTC.

The chain has TRBV6-5 and TRBJ2-5, with TRBD2 matching 10 bases. After removal of 2 bases from V and 5 bases from J, the junction contained 5 bases not matched to a gene. The CDR3 extends over 15 amino acids. Germline loops: CDR1 MNHEY, CDR2 SVGAGI. The CDR3 region is CASSYPSGGAETQYF. The CDR3 region has the DNA TGTGCCAGCAGTTACCCCAGCGGGGGGGCGGAGACCCAGTACTTC.

J is TRBJ2-3 and V is TRBV7-9; D may be TRBD2 (6 bases). From germline, CDR1 is SEHNR and CDR2 FQNEAQ (reference sequence). Trimming took off 0 bases at V and 1 base at J, with 8 bases between the two ends. The CDR3 contains 15 residues. CDR3: CASSLASGRTDTQYF. CDR3 bases: TGTGCCAGCAGCTTAGCTAGCGGACGCACAGATACGCAGTATTTT.